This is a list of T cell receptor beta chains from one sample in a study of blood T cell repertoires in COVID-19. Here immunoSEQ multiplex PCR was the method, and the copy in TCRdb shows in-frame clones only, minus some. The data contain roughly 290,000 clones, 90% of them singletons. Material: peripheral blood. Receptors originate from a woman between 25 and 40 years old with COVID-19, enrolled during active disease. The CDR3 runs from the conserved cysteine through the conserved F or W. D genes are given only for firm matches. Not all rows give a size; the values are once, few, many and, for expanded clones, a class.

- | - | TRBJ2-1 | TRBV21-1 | TGTGCCAGCAGCGCACCAAGGGGCCTCGGGCCATACAATGAGCAGTTCTTC | CASSAPRGLGPYNEQFF
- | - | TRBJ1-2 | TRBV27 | TGTGCCAGCAGCTTTATAGGCGGCTATGGCTACACCTTC | CASSFIGGYGYTF
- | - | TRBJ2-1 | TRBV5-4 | TGTGCCAGCAGCTTGGTCGGGGGCTCCTACAATGAGCAGTTCTTC | CASSLVGGSYNEQFF
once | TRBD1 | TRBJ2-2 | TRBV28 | TGTGCCAGCACCACAGGGACAGGGGCGACCGGGGAGCTGTTTTTT | CASTTGTGATGELFF
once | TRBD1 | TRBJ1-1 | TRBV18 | TGTGCCAGCTCACCACTGAGGGGGCGCGGATGGACTGAAGCTTTCTTT | CASSPLRGRGWTEAFF
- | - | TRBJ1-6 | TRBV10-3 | TGTGCCATCAGTGGCGTCCGGACATTCTCCGATGATTCACCCCTCCACTTT | CAISGVRTFSDDSPLHF
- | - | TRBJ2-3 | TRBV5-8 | TGTGCCAGCAGTTTGCGAGGTTCAGATACGCAGTATTTT | CASSLRGSDTQYF
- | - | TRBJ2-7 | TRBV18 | TGTGCCAGCTCACCAGAGAGCTCCTACGAGCAGTACTTC | CASSPESSYEQYF
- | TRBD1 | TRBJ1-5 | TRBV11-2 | TGTGCCAGCAGCTTGACAGGGAGCAGGGATCAGCCCCAGCATTTT | CASSLTGSRDQPQHF
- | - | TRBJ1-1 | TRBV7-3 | TGTGCCAGCAGTAAAAACGGGCAGGGGATCACTGAAGCTTTCTTT | CASSKNGQGITEAFF
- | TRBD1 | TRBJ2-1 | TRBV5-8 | TGTGCCAGCAGCTCCGGGACAGCCTCCTACAATGAGCAGTTCTTC | CASSSGTASYNEQFF
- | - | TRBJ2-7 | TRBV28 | TGTGCCAGCAGTGGGGCGGGGTACTACGAGCAGTACTTC | CASSGAGYYEQYF
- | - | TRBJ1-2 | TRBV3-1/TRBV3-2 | TGTGCCAGCACCTCACTCCGGGGGAGCTATGGCTACACCTTC | CASTSLRGSYGYTF
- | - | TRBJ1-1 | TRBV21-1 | TGTGCCAGCAGCAAAGAAGATGGGGGCAGGGGCACTGAAGCTTTCTTT | CASSKEDGGRGTEAFF
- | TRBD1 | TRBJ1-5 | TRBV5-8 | TGTGCCAGCAGCCCGGGGACAGTAGGCAATCAGCCCCAGCATTTT | CASSPGTVGNQPQHF
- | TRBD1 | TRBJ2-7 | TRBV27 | TGTGCCAGCAGTGGAGGTCCGGGACAGGGGAGCCACGAGCAGTACTTC | CASSGGPGQGSHEQYF
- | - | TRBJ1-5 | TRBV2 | TGTGCCAGCAGCCTCCAGGGGTATAGCAATCAGCCCCAGCATTTT | CASSLQGYSNQPQHF